These 11 T cell receptor beta chains were all obtained from the same sample, sequenced in a study of OX40 agonist ivuxolimab in advanced cancers. Clones were sequenced by immunoSEQ multiplex PCR, and TCRdb holds only the in-frame ones, with some missing. The table includes tens of thousands of clones, approximately 85% detected once. The specimen comprised CD4+ or CD8+ T cells sorted from blood, sampled in a trial of the OX40 agonist ivuxolimab. Every receptor here comes from an adult with an advanced solid tumor such as melanoma, head and neck, liver or kidney cancer.

This chain uses TRBV5-1 with TRBJ2-3, with 7 nucleotides matching TRBD2. Germline loops: CDR1 SGHRS, CDR2 YFSETQ. With V trimmed by 2 bases and J by 5 bases, 8 bases remained unmatched. CDR3 length: 15 amino acids. The CDR3 region is CASSFMAGVLDTQYF. The DNA of the CDR3 is TGCGCCAGCAGCTTTATGGCGGGAGTACTAGATACGCAGTATTTT.

The chain has TRBV7-9 and TRBJ2-6; perhaps TRBD2 as D (5 bases). Trimming removed 7 bases from V and 4 bases from J, with 17 bases in between. There are 16 residues in the CDR3. Germline V gene sequence: CDR1 SEHNR, CDR2 FQNEAQ (reference sequence). The CDR3 region has the DNA TGTGCCAGCACCACACCGAGGGCTTCCGGGGCCAACGTCCTGACTTTC. Protein: CASTTPRASGANVLTF. Full variable domain (rest looked up from reference TRBV7-9 and TRBJ2-6): DTGVSQNPRHKITKRGQNVTFRCDPISEHNRLYWYRQTLGQGPEFLTYFQNEAQLEKSRLLSDRFSAERPKGSFSTLEIQRTEQGDSAMYLCASTTPRASGANVLTFGAGSRLTVL.

V gene TRBV5-4 combines with J gene TRBJ2-1; D might be TRBD2 (6 bases). Germline V lookup: CDR1 SGHNT, CDR2 YYREEE (reference sequence). Deletions cut 10 bases from V and 8 bases from J, with 22 bases between. CDR3 size: 14 residues. CDR3 region: CAVPSGHQRDEQFF. The CDR3 region has the DNA TGTGCCGTACCAAGCGGGCACCAGCGCGATGAGCAGTTCTTC.

The V and J genes are TRBV6-6 and TRBJ1-2; weak D call: TRBD1 (6 bases). The CDR3 runs 14 residues. The germline V and J ends were trimmed by 8 bases and 5 bases, with 18 bases remaining between them. Germline V CDR1 and CDR2: MNHNY, SVGAGI (reference sequence). The CDR3 DNA reads TGTGCCAGCGCCCGATCAGGGGACTCGTATGGCTACACCTTC. It is translated as CASARSGDSYGYTF.

The chain links TRBV13 to TRBJ2-3, with 8 nucleotides matching TRBD2. This CDR3 contains 15 residues. J gave up 6 bases and V 3 bases, and 8 bases lay outside the gene matches. Germline V gene sequence: CDR1 PRHDT, CDR2 FYEKMQ (reference sequence). CDR3 residues: CASSFREGLYDTQYF. In nucleotides, the CDR3 is TGTGCCAGCAGCTTCCGGGAGGGCCTGTACGATACGCAGTATTTT.

This clone was detected only a few times. CDR3 amino acids: CAGSRDIQDEQYF. The CDR3, as DNA: TGTGCCGGCAGCCGGGACATCCAAGACGAGCAGTACTTC. This sequence joins TRBV30 and TRBJ2-7; maybe TRBD1 (6 bases). Germline CDR1 and CDR2: GTSNPN and SVGIG (reference sequence). Trimming stripped 8 bases from V and 5 bases from J, with 19 bases between. This CDR3 has 13 amino acids.

The CDR3 is CSVATGGDGTEAFF. The DNA for the CDR3 is TGCAGCGTTGCGACAGGGGGCGATGGAACTGAAGCTTTCTTT. This rearrangement joins TRBV29-1 to TRBJ1-1; 10 nucleotides agree with TRBD1. Germline V gene data show CDR1 as SQVTM and CDR2 as ANQGSEA. With V trimmed by 4 bases and J by 5 bases, 7 bases remained unmatched. This CDR3 has 14 amino acids.

This rearrangement joins TRBV28 to TRBJ1-2; 8 nucleotides line up with TRBD1. CDR3 size: 14 residues. V shed 5 bases and J 4 bases; nucleotides not matched to a gene: 6. In germline, CDR1 is MDHEN, CDR2 SYDVKM. This chain's CDR3 is CASSPGGPFYGYTF. The CDR3 region has the DNA TGTGCCAGCAGTCCAGGGGGCCCGTTCTATGGCTACACCTTC.

The chain's CDR3 is CAISKLMGRRNTGELFF. The CDR3 DNA reads TGTGCCATCAGTAAGCTAATGGGACGGAGGAACACCGGGGAGCTGTTTTTT. This chain joins TRBV10-3 and TRBJ2-2; D may correspond to TRBD1 or TRBD2 (5 bases each). Trimming removed 5 bases at V and 1 base at J, with 17 bases between. The CDR3 totals 17 residues. Germline V gives CDR1 ENHRY, CDR2 SYGVKD.

V and J are TRBV5-1 and TRBJ1-2; 9 bases line up with TRBD1. The CDR3 contains 13 residues. Germline V gene data show CDR1 as SGHRS and CDR2 as YFSETQ. Unmatched junction bases numbered 7, after V lost 4 bases and J lost 9 bases. The CDR3 protein is CASSRDREVSYTF. The CDR3 DNA is TGCGCCAGCAGCAGGGACAGGGAAGTGAGCTACACCTTC.

The chain links TRBV11-2 to TRBJ2-5, with 9 nucleotides matching TRBD1. The CDR3 runs 15 residues. V shed 5 bases, J shed 5 bases, and the junction held 9 bases outside the gene matches. Germline assignment: CDR1 SGHAT and CDR2 FQNNGV. CDR3 nucleotide sequence: TGTGCCAGCAGCCGTGACAGGGGGGTTTCTGAGACCCAGTACTTC. Its protein is CASSRDRGVSETQYF. Full variable domain (remainder filled in from reference TRBV11-2 and TRBJ2-5): EAGVAQSPRYKIIEKRQSVAFWCNPISGHATLYWYQQILGQGPKLLIQFQNNGVVDDSQLPKDRFSAERLKGVDSTLKIQPAKLEDSAVYLCASSRDRGVSETQYFGPGTRLLVL.